Following are 15 T cell receptor beta chains from one sample sequenced in a study of control samples from healthy donors and cancer patients. TCRdb keeps only in-frame clones here, not all; method: immunoSEQ multiplex PCR. The sample records around 110,000 clones, 85% to 95% being singletons. The sequencing input was blood. The receptor source for this set is a man aged 25-45 years in good health.

The chain couples TRBV1 to TRBJ1-3; the DNA was not used to check the table's D call, TRBD1. TRBV1 is marked as a pseudogene. The CDR3 has 18 residues. CDR3 sequence reads: CTSSPWTETSNSGNTIYF. Written as DNA, the CDR3 is TGCACCAGCAGCCCATGGACAGAGACCAGCAACTCTGGAAACACCATATATTTT.

V gene TRBV5-1 combines with J gene TRBJ2-5; 10 bases match TRBD1. The CDR3 runs to 14 residues. V lost 6 bases, J lost 5 bases, and 7 bases stayed unmatched. Germline CDR1 is SGHRS and CDR2 is YFSETQ. Here the CDR3 DNA reads TGCGCCAGCACCCTGACAGGGGGCATGGAGACCCAGTACTTC. This encodes CASTLTGGMETQYF.

V gene TRBV7-6 combines with J gene TRBJ1-4; D is undetermined. CDR3 length equals 15 residues. Germline CDR1 reads SGHVS; CDR2 reads FNYEAQ. V dropped 1 base and J dropped 6 bases, with 12 bases sitting between them. The CDR3, as DNA: TGTGCCAGCAGCTTAGGACCAGGAGCAGATGAAAAACTGTTTTTT. It translates to CASSLGPGADEKLFF.

The chain employs TRBV4-2 and TRBJ2-7; the D is unclear. The CDR3 contains 15 residues. Trimming left V 0 bases short and J 1 base short, with 10 bases between. The V gene's germline CDR1 is LGHNA and CDR2 YNFKEQ. This CDR3 is CASSQDIGSSYEQYF. CDR3 coding DNA: TGTGCCAGCAGCCAAGATATAGGCAGTTCCTACGAGCAGTACTTC.

The chain couples TRBV4-1 to TRBJ1-4; 7 bases agree with TRBD2. The J call may be mistaken, given a closer DNA end match to TRBJ2-2. The CDR3 has 14 amino acids. CDR1 is MGHRA, CDR2 YSYEKL, per germline. The CDR3, as DNA: TGCGCCAGCAGCCAAGAAGGGAGGGGAAAGGAGCTGTTTTTT. It translates to CASSQEGRGKELFF.

The chain employs TRBV14 and TRBJ1-4; possibly TRBD1 for D (5 bases). V shed 3 bases and J shed 5 bases, with 13 bases lying between them. From germline, CDR1 is SGHDN and CDR2 FVKESK. The CDR3 contains 15 residues. The CDR3 loop reads CASSHRDGYNEKLFF. The CDR3 DNA reads as TGTGCCAGCAGCCACCGGGACGGCTACAATGAAAAACTGTTTTTT.

The CDR3 spells CASSLGQVV. The CDR3 DNA reads as TGCGCCAGCAGCTTGGGACAGGTGGTC. This chain uses TRBV5-1 with TRBJ2-7; the D gene is possibly TRBD1 (6 bases). Germline values: CDR1 SGHRS, CDR2 YFSETQ. This CDR3 has 9 amino acids.

The chain employs TRBV4-1 and TRBJ1-6; 11 bases agree with TRBD1. The CDR3 consists of 18 residues. The trim removed 0 bases at V and 5 bases at J, leaving 6 bases unmatched. CDR1 is MGHRA, CDR2 YSYEKL, per germline. CDR3 amino acids: CASSQEEGTGGNNSPLHF. The CDR3 coding sequence is TGCGCCAGCAGCCAAGAGGAAGGGACAGGGGGAAATAATTCACCCCTCCACTTT.

This rearrangement joins TRBV5-4 to TRBJ2-3; 7 bases are a match to TRBD1. CDR3 size: 13 residues. Germline loops: CDR1 SGHNT, CDR2 YYREEE (reference sequence). With 7 bases clipped from V and 3 bases from J, the junction kept 5 bases outside the gene matches. CDR3 bases: TGTGCCAGCCTAGGGGGCGGGACAGATACGCAGTATTTT. This encodes CASLGGGTDTQYF. The full variable domain, with the rest looked up from reference TRBV5-4 and TRBJ2-3, is ETGVTQSPTHLIKTRGQQVTLRCSSQSGHNTVSWYQQALGQGPQFIFQYYREEENGRGNFPPRFSGLQFPNYSSELNVNALELDDSALYLCASLGGGTDTQYFGPGTRLTVL.

The J gene is TRBJ1-1, the V gene TRBV10-3; D call uncertain. CDR3 length equals 11 residues. The germline V gene has CDR1 ENHRY and CDR2 SYGVKD. V gave up 6 bases and J gave up 0 bases, with 2 bases separating them. The CDR3 here is CAIRLNTEAFF. CDR3 in DNA: TGTGCCATCAGGCTGAACACTGAAGCTTTCTTT.

This chain links TRBV6-5 with TRBJ2-7; D may be TRBD2 (5 bases). Germline CDR1 and CDR2: MNHEY and SVGAGI. Trimming took 7 bases from V and 0 from J, leaving 7 bases between them. The CDR3 has 12 residues. The DNA of the CDR3 is TGTGCCAGCACGGGGATCTCCTACGAGCAGTACGTC. Residues: CASTGISYEQYV.

The chain employs TRBV5-1 and TRBJ2-2; no firm D call. Between the trimmed V and J ends, which lost 2 bases and 5 bases, there was a span of 16 bases. The V gene's germline CDR1 is SGHRS and CDR2 YFSETQ. The CDR3 loop spans 16 amino acids. CDR3 DNA sequence: TGCGCCAGCAGCTTAGTCGCCTTATCAAGGACCGGGGAGCTGTTTTTT. It codes for CASSLVALSRTGELFF.

The V call is TRBV24-1, the J call TRBJ2-5; perhaps TRBD2 as D (5 bases). The V gene lost 3 bases and the J gene lost 3 bases, with 19 bases spanning the gap. Germline lookup yields CDR1 KGHDR and CDR2 SFDVKD. This CDR3 contains 17 residues. The CDR3: CATSDQSTGLSKETQYF. The CDR3 nucleotides are TGTGCCACCAGTGATCAATCAACTGGACTGAGCAAAGAGACCCAGTACTTC.

This chain joins TRBV25-1 and TRBJ2-3; 7 nucleotides match TRBD2. This CDR3 spans 17 amino acids. V lost 5 bases and J lost 0; bases outside the gene matches: 11. Germline CDR1 is MGHDK and CDR2 is SYGVNS. The DNA of the CDR3 is TGTGCCAGCAGTATTCGGGACTACATCAGAAGCACAGATACGCAGTATTTT. Translating gives CASSIRDYIRSTDTQYF.

J is TRBJ2-7 and V is TRBV11-3; D is perhaps TRBD1 (5 bases). V was clipped by 5 bases and J by 6 bases, with 14 bases between them. Germline CDR1 reads SGHNT; CDR2 reads YENEEA. This CDR3 has 13 amino acids. CDR3 region: CASSRQAGREQYF. In DNA form, the CDR3 reads TGTGCCAGCAGCCGGCAGGCAGGGCGCGAGCAGTACTTC.